These 27 T cell receptor beta chains were sequenced from one sample in a study of blood T cell repertoires in COVID-19 (dated by TCRdb to 2020 to 2021). The library relied on the immunoSEQ multiplex PCR assay. Imported from immuneACCESS, the table was reduced by TCRdb to in-frame sequences with V and J called. These copies leave out some clones; in studies compared against another copy, an unresolved V gene accounts for under half, and the cause of the remainder is not known. The sample data list under 250,000 clones, and roughly 85% of these were observed just once. Approximately 3.8% of the sample comes from the top ten. Sequenced input: PBMCs or T cells enriched from blood (not recorded which). Source of these receptors: a woman aged 40 to 50 who had been exposed to COVID-19.

This chain uses TRBV28 with TRBJ1-1; 7 positions match TRBD1. Trimming took 6 bases from V and 2 from J; bases not matched to a gene: 3. Germline loops: CDR1 MDHEN, CDR2 SYDVKM. The CDR3 contains 13 residues. The CDR3: CASRRQGNTEAFF. The CDR3 bases are TGTGCCAGCAGACGACAGGGCAACACTGAAGCTTTCTTT.

The chain has TRBV7-2 and TRBJ1-3, with D uncertain. The CDR3 covers 17 residues. Germline V gene sequence: CDR1 SGHTA, CDR2 FQGNSA. V gave up 5 bases and J gave up 0 bases, with 17 bases separating them. The CDR3 DNA reads as TGTGCCAGCAGCGCCGTGACGGCAGGCCGCTCTGGAAACACCATATATTTT. Its protein is CASSAVTAGRSGNTIYF.

This chain connects TRBV18 to TRBJ1-4; a weak D match, TRBD1 (6 bases). Germline CDR1 is KGHSH and CDR2 is LQKENI. The V and J ends lost 1 base and 8 bases respectively, with 17 bases between them. The CDR3 sequence is 16 residues long. The CDR3 DNA follows: TGTGCCAGCTCACCACGAGAATTTGGGGGCGGGGAAAAACTGTTTTTT. Protein product: CASSPREFGGGEKLFF. The variable domain in full, with the rest retrieved from reference TRBV18 and TRBJ1-4, is NAGVMQNPRHLVRRRGQEARLRCSPMKGHSHVYWYRQLPEEGLKFMVYLQKENIIDESGMPKERFSAEFPKEGPSILRIQQVVRGDSAAYFCASSPREFGGGEKLFFGSGTQLSVL.

CDR3 region: CASSEDSHYGYTF. The DNA of the CDR3 is TGTGCCAGCAGTGAGGACAGTCACTATGGCTACACCTTC. The rearrangement links TRBV6-1 to TRBJ1-2; weak D call: TRBD1 (6 bases). The CDR3 sequence is 13 residues long. Germline CDR1 MNHNS, CDR2 SASEGT. V dropped 3 bases and J dropped 3 bases, with 8 bases sitting between them.

This rearrangement joins TRBV10-3 to TRBJ2-5; 10 nucleotides line up with TRBD1. Trimming took 4 bases from V and 4 from J; bases not matched to a gene: 6. Germline-derived CDR1 and CDR2 are ENHRY and SYGVKD. CDR3 length: 15 amino acids. As DNA, the CDR3 is TGTGCCATCAGTGGGGGACAGGGGCTAGGAGAGACCCAGTACTTC. Translated, it gives CAISGGQGLGETQYF.

The chain combines TRBV4-2 with TRBJ1-2, with 8 bases matching TRBD1. CDR1 and CDR2 from the germline V gene are LGHNA and YNFKEQ. J lost 3 bases, V lost 0 bases, and 6 bases had no gene match. The CDR3 loop spans 16 amino acids. CDR3 sequence (DNA): TGTGCCAGCAGCCAAGAGGTCAGGGGGCAGGACTATGGCTACACCTTC. Translated, it gives CASSQEVRGQDYGYTF.

The gene calls are TRBV7-6 and TRBJ2-2; D may be TRBD2 (7 bases). Deletions cut 3 bases from V and 6 bases from J, with 17 bases between. Germline V gene sequence: CDR1 SGHVS, CDR2 FNYEAQ. The CDR3 extends over 16 amino acids. In nucleotides, the CDR3 is TGTGCCAGCAGCTTTCTGACGGCGGGGGCCGCCGGGGAGCTGTTTTTT. This codes for CASSFLTAGAAGELFF.

With respect to this clone: The germline gene is not matched at one end of the junction; a read error may be the cause. The chain couples TRBV24-1 to TRBJ1-6; D is uncertain. CDR1 is KGHDR and CDR2 is SFDVKD in the germline V gene. This CDR3 comprises 14 residues. The CDR3 protein is CATSEQSSNSPLHF. CDR3 nucleotide sequence: TGTGCCACCAGTGAGCAGTCCTCTAATTCACCCCTCCACTTT.

The J gene is TRBJ1-1, the V gene TRBV5-1, with 11 bases aligning to TRBD1. CDR3 length: 14 amino acids. The germline V gene has CDR1 SGHRS and CDR2 YFSETQ. V lost 3 bases, J lost 6 bases, and 4 bases stayed unmatched. The CDR3 DNA reads TGCGCCAGCAGCTCGGGACAGGGGGGAGCTGAAGCTTTCTTT. It yields the protein CASSSGQGGAEAFF.

The CDR3 DNA sequence: TGTGCCAGCAGCCAAGAAAGATACCGACAGGGGAGGGGAGATACGCAGTATTTT. Translating gives CASSQERYRQGRGDTQYF. This chain joins TRBV3-1 (or the pseudogene TRBV3-2) and TRBJ2-3; perhaps TRBD1 as D (8 bases). The CDR3 contains 18 residues. Germline-derived CDR1 and CDR2 are LGHDT and YNNKEL (reference sequence). Trimming left V 0 bases short and J 5 bases short, with 21 bases between.

This rearrangement joins TRBV27 to TRBJ2-7; the match to TRBD2 covers 9 bases. Germline lookup yields CDR1 MNHEY and CDR2 SMNVEV (reference sequence). This CDR3 has 16 amino acids. The trim removed 5 bases at V and 7 bases at J, leaving 15 bases unmatched. The CDR3 sequence is CASSLYVGGGAGEQYF. The CDR3 DNA reads as TGTGCCAGCAGTCTCTACGTAGGCGGGGGGGCCGGGGAGCAGTACTTC.

This clone came up many times. V and J are TRBV18 and TRBJ1-2; possible D gene TRBD1, 5 bases. Trimming stripped 3 bases from V and 3 bases from J, with 14 bases between. CDR3 length equals 15 residues. CDR1 is KGHSH and CDR2 is LQKENI in the germline V gene. The CDR3 sequence: CASSPLRRADYGYTF. The CDR3 DNA follows: TGTGCCAGCTCACCCCTACGCAGGGCCGACTATGGCTACACCTTC.

J is TRBJ2-3 and V is TRBV6-5, with 7 bases identical to TRBD2. The junction had 4 bases not matched to a gene; V was cut back by 6 bases and J by 1 base. CDR1 MNHEY and CDR2 SVGAGI come from the germline V gene. The CDR3 loop spans 14 amino acids. The CDR3 coding sequence is TGTGCCAGCAGCCCCAGCGGGGGCACAGATACGCAGTATTTT. Translating it yields CASSPSGGTDTQYF.

V usage is TRBV10-3 and J usage is TRBJ1-1, with a tentative D call TRBD1 (6 bases). The CDR3 spans 14 residues. Trimming cost V 10 bases and J 1 base, with 16 bases left between them. Germline lookup yields CDR1 ENHRY and CDR2 SYGVKD. CDR3 loop: CATRVLGANTEAFF. The CDR3 DNA reads as TGTGCCACCCGTGTATTGGGGGCGAACACTGAAGCTTTCTTT.

The J gene is TRBJ2-7, the V gene TRBV9; 11 nucleotides match TRBD1. Per the germline V gene, CDR1 is SGDLS and CDR2 is YYNGEE. The CDR3 extends over 16 amino acids. V lost 0 bases and J lost 3; bases outside the gene matches: 5. The CDR3 loop is CASSVAGQGALYEQYF. CDR3 in DNA: TGTGCCAGCAGCGTAGCCGGACAGGGGGCCCTCTACGAGCAGTACTTC.

J is TRBJ1-2 and V is TRBV6-5, with TRBD1 matching 8 bases. The CDR3 runs 13 residues. Trimming at V came to 6 bases and at J to 8 bases, leaving 8 bases not matched to a gene. Germline V CDR1 and CDR2: MNHEY, SVGAGI. The CDR3 bases are TGTGCCAGCAGCCCCAAGGGGGACAGGGGCTACACCTTC. Translating it yields CASSPKGDRGYTF.

The V and J genes are TRBV18 and TRBJ2-1; TRBD2 matches at 8 bases. CDR1 is KGHSH and CDR2 is LQKENI in the germline V gene. With 3 bases clipped from V and 5 bases from J, the junction kept 3 bases outside the gene matches. This CDR3 contains 14 residues. CDR3 protein: CASSPSGADNEQFF. The CDR3 nucleotides are TGTGCCAGCTCACCTAGCGGGGCAGACAATGAGCAGTTCTTC.

The chain couples TRBV20-1 to TRBJ1-5; tentatively, D is TRBD1 (6 bases). CDR1 is DFQATT and CDR2 is SNEGSKA in the germline V gene (reference sequence). This CDR3 spans 14 amino acids. V was shortened by 3 bases and J by 0 bases, with 9 bases between the two germline ends. The CDR3 DNA reads as TGCAGTGCTAGTGGGACAAATAGCAATCAGCCCCAGCATTTT. Protein: CSASGTNSNQPQHF.

In this sample, this clone turned up a few times. The chain is built from TRBV28 and TRBJ1-1; TRBD1 agrees at 8 bases. The V segment lost 5 bases and the J segment 1 base; nucleotides outside the gene matches: 3. Germline CDR1 and CDR2: MDHEN and SYDVKM. CDR3 length: 14 amino acids. CDR3 coding DNA: TGTGCCAGCAGTCTCGGACAGGGGAACACTGAAGCTTTCTTT. This encodes CASSLGQGNTEAFF. Full variable domain (outside the CDR3, taken from reference TRBV28 and TRBJ1-1): DVKVTQSSRYLVKRTGEKVFLECVQDMDHENMFWYRQDPGLGLRLIYFSYDVKMKEKGDIPEGYSVSREKKERFSLILESASTNQTSMYLCASSLGQGNTEAFFGQGTRLTVV.

The V gene is TRBV5-5, the J gene TRBJ2-2, with TRBD2 matching over 10 bases. Per germline, CDR1 SGHKS and CDR2 YYEKEE (reference sequence). V lost 3 bases to trimming and J lost 7 bases; unmatched junction nucleotides: 3. This CDR3 spans 14 amino acids. The CDR3 nucleotides read TGTGCCAGCAGCTCGGGACTAGCGAGCGGGGAGCTGTTTTTT. Its protein product is CASSSGLASGELFF.

This clone has a handful of counts. J is TRBJ1-2 and V is TRBV5-4, with TRBD1 identical over 9 bases. The CDR3 is 14 residues long. V lost 0 bases and J lost 8; bases outside the gene matches: 5. CDR1 and CDR2 from the germline V gene are SGHNT and YYREEE (reference sequence). The CDR3 DNA is TGTGCCAGCAGCTTGGTGGGGACAGGGAAGGGCTACACCTTC. It codes for CASSLVGTGKGYTF. The full variable domain, its missing parts supplied by reference TRBV5-4 and TRBJ1-2, is ETGVTQSPTHLIKTRGQQVTLRCSSQSGHNTVSWYQQALGQGPQFIFQYYREEENGRGNFPPRFSGLQFPNYSSELNVNALELDDSALYLCASSLVGTGKGYTFGSGTRLTVV.

The chain joins TRBV11-3 to TRBJ2-1; 15 nucleotides agree with TRBD2. J gave up 6 bases and V 5 bases, and 5 bases lay outside the gene matches. The V gene's germline CDR1 is SGHNT and CDR2 YENEEA. CDR3 length equals 16 residues. The CDR3 reads CASSPRTSGGANEQFF. The CDR3 DNA is TGTGCCAGCAGCCCTAGGACTAGCGGGGGGGCCAATGAGCAGTTCTTC. Full variable domain (rest looked up from reference TRBV11-3 and TRBJ2-1): EAGVVQSPRYKIIEKKQPVAFWCNPISGHNTLYWYLQNLGQGPELLIRYENEEAVDDSQLPKDRFSAERLKGVDSTLKIQPAELGDSAVYLCASSPRTSGGANEQFFGPGTRLTVL.

The genes are TRBV2 and TRBJ1-5; TRBD1 is a possible D gene (5 bases). The CDR3 length is 13 residues. Germline-derived CDR1 and CDR2 are SNHLY and FYNNEI. V lost 5 bases and J 6 bases, leaving 11 bases between the germline ends. Here the CDR3 DNA reads TGTGCCAGCAGTCCAGGGTTAGGTCAGCCCCAGCATTTT. Its translation is CASSPGLGQPQHF.

V and J are TRBV24-1 and TRBJ1-1; the match to TRBD1 covers 8 bases. CDR3 size: 13 residues. Trimming cost V 5 bases and J 6 bases; bases outside gene matches: 4. CDR1 and CDR2 from the germline V gene are KGHDR and SFDVKD. The CDR3 DNA is TGTGCCACCAGTGTCAGGGGGCGGGCTGAAGCTTTCTTT. Protein product: CATSVRGRAEAFF.

This rearrangement joins TRBV9 to TRBJ2-5, with D possibly TRBD1 on 7 matching bases. This CDR3 region has 15 residues. Germline loops: CDR1 SGDLS, CDR2 YYNGEE. V lost 5 bases to trimming and J lost 5 bases, with 19 bases between them. The CDR3 nucleotides read TGTGCCAGCAGGGCCGGAGGGGGCCTGGGGGAGACCCAGTACTTC. Amino acid sequence: CASRAGGGLGETQYF.

A remark on this clone: The same CDR3 arises from other DNA sequences in this sample as well. V usage is TRBV3-1 (or the pseudogene TRBV3-2) and J usage is TRBJ2-1; 8 bases agree with TRBD2. V was pared by 5 bases and J by 1 base, with 4 bases of the junction left unmatched. This CDR3 comprises 15 residues. Per the germline V gene, CDR1 is LGHDT and CDR2 is YNNKEL (reference sequence). Written as DNA, the CDR3 is TGTGCCAGCAGCGAAACTAGCGGATCCTACAATGAGCAGTTCTTC. Protein sequence: CASSETSGSYNEQFF.

The chain is built from TRBV19 and TRBJ2-5; TRBD1 is a possible D gene (6 bases). The CDR3 has 16 residues. Trimming took 4 bases from V and 1 from J, leaving 16 bases between them. CDR1 is LNHDA, CDR2 SQIVND, per germline (reference sequence). Here the CDR3 DNA reads TGTGCCAGTAGTAGCCCTCCTACAGGGATCCAAGAGACCCAGTACTTC. Protein product: CASSSPPTGIQETQYF.